These T cell receptor beta chains were read from a single sample in a study of blood T cell repertoires in COVID-19. Clones were read by immunoSEQ multiplex PCR, and TCRdb kept only the in-frame ones, dropping some. The sample yields tens of thousands of clones, 86% seen once. The material sequenced was peripheral blood. These receptors all stem from a human donor in a cohort sampled during active COVID-19. Both conserved end residues are part of each CDR3. The order of the fields is D gene, clone size, J gene, V gene, CDR3 protein, CDR3 DNA. A D gene is named only where the DNA matches it firmly. Some rows have no size entry. The others give once, few or many, or a class for an expanded clone.

D: -
size: -
J: TRBJ2-3
V: TRBV6-5
CDR3: CASRQQGISTDTQYF
DNA: TGTGCCAGTAGACAACAGGGAATTAGCACAGATACGCAGTATTTT

D: -
size: once
J: TRBJ2-7
V: TRBV2
CDR3: CASSDPARGYEQYF
DNA: TGTGCCAGCAGTGATCCTGCCAGGGGCTACGAGCAGTACTTC

D: TRBD1
size: -
J: TRBJ1-1
V: TRBV19
CDR3: CASIGQGALGWDTEAFF
DNA: TGTGCCAGTATCGGACAGGGGGCCTTAGGGTGGGACACTGAAGCTTTCTTT

D: TRBD1
size: few
J: TRBJ2-1
V: TRBV10-1
CDR3: CASSESTGVIEQFF
DNA: TGCGCCAGCAGTGAGTCGACAGGGGTAATTGAGCAGTTCTTC

D: TRBD2
size: -
J: TRBJ2-7
V: TRBV7-2
CDR3: CASSSWTSGSGEQYF
DNA: TGTGCCAGCAGCTCGTGGACTAGCGGGAGTGGCGAGCAGTACTTC

D: TRBD1
size: -
J: TRBJ2-7
V: TRBV6-5
CDR3: CATSRGTGIYYEQYF
DNA: TGTGCCACCTCGCGGGGGACAGGGATTTACTACGAGCAGTACTTC

D: TRBD1
size: once
J: TRBJ1-5
V: TRBV7-9
CDR3: CASSLTGGQPQHF
DNA: TGTGCCAGCAGCTTAACAGGGGGACAGCCCCAGCATTTT

D: TRBD1
size: -
J: TRBJ1-1
V: TRBV19
CDR3: CASSVRQGRYTEAFF
DNA: TGTGCCAGTAGTGTACGACAGGGCAGGTATACTGAAGCTTTCTTT

D: TRBD1
size: -
J: TRBJ1-2
V: TRBV2
CDR3: CASSEALGQAIGYTF
DNA: TGTGCCAGCAGTGAAGCGTTAGGACAGGCAATCGGCTACACCTTC

D: TRBD1
size: -
J: TRBJ2-2
V: TRBV7-6
CDR3: CASSLRDRVPTGELFF
DNA: TGTGCCAGCAGCCTCCGGGACAGGGTGCCCACCGGGGAGCTGTTTTTT

D: -
size: -
J: TRBJ2-5
V: TRBV7-2
CDR3: CASSLAPTRETQYF
DNA: TGTGCCAGCAGCTTAGCCCCAACCCGGGAGACCCAGTACTTC

D: TRBD1
size: once
J: TRBJ1-5
V: TRBV2
CDR3: CASNGKGTGRGQPQHF
DNA: TGTGCCAGCAACGGAAAAGGGACAGGGAGGGGTCAGCCCCAGCATTTT

D: -
size: -
J: TRBJ2-5
V: TRBV4-2
CDR3: CASSQGEAQETQYF
DNA: TGTGCCAGCAGCCAAGGGGAGGCCCAAGAGACCCAGTACTTC

D: -
size: -
J: TRBJ1-2
V: TRBV5-4
CDR3: CASSSVSQTLTPYGYTF
DNA: TGTGCCAGCAGTTCCGTTTCCCAGACCCTGACTCCCTATGGCTACACCTTC

D: -
size: -
J: TRBJ2-7
V: TRBV20-1
CDR3: CSASWLAHEQYF
DNA: TGCAGTGCTAGTTGGCTAGCGCACGAGCAGTACTTC

D: -
size: -
J: TRBJ2-7
V: TRBV10-3
CDR3: CAISPQGGRGSYEQYF
DNA: TGTGCCATCAGTCCCCAAGGAGGGCGGGGCTCCTACGAGCAGTACTTC

D: TRBD1
size: -
J: TRBJ1-5
V: TRBV19
CDR3: CASSNEGTGRRQPQHF
DNA: TGTGCCAGTAGTAATGAGGGGACAGGAAGGCGACAGCCCCAGCATTTT

D: TRBD1
size: -
J: TRBJ2-7
V: TRBV5-1
CDR3: CASRPGTGIYEQYF
DNA: TGCGCCAGCAGACCCGGGACAGGGATATACGAGCAGTACTTC

D: -
size: -
J: TRBJ2-1
V: TRBV5-1
CDR3: CASSPNAGFEQFF
DNA: TGCGCCAGCAGCCCCAACGCCGGGTTTGAGCAGTTCTTC

D: -
size: -
J: TRBJ2-5
V: TRBV29-1
CDR3: CSVERGAVGETQYF
DNA: TGCAGCGTTGAAAGGGGCGCGGTCGGAGAGACCCAGTACTTC

D: -
size: few
J: TRBJ1-2
V: TRBV18
CDR3: CASSPAGGQWFKNYGYTF
DNA: TGTGCCAGCTCACCTGCCGGGGGGCAATGGTTCAAAAACTATGGCTACACCTTC

D: -
size: -
J: TRBJ2-1
V: TRBV7-2
CDR3: CASSSLGQTNNEQFF
DNA: TGTGCCAGCAGCTCCCTCGGACAGACGAACAATGAGCAGTTCTTC